A selection of T cell receptor beta chains follows, all from one sample in a study of control samples from healthy donors and cancer patients. Clones were sequenced by immunoSEQ multiplex PCR, and TCRdb holds only the in-frame ones, with some missing. The data show 200,000 to 250,000 clones, roughly 94% seen once. The sequencing input was blood. The receptors here all came from a man aged 45-65 years in good health. CDR3s include the opening cysteine and the closing phenylalanine or tryptophan. A D gene is named only where the DNA matches it firmly. Rows may omit the clone size; those that give it use once, few, many or a size class.

NA | TRBJ1-5 | TRBV28 | NA | CASSLPGGAQPQHF | TGTGCCAGCAGTTTGCCGGGGGGGGCCCAGCCCCAGCATTTT
NA | TRBJ1-2 | TRBV27 | NA | CASRTGGGRGYTF | TGTGCCAGCAGGACCGGGGGGGGCCGGGGCTACACCTTC
TRBD1 | TRBJ2-7 | TRBV9 | NA | CASSANPGTGGSYEQYF | TGTGCCAGCAGCGCCAATCCCGGGACAGGGGGCTCCTACGAGCAGTACTTC
TRBD1 | TRBJ2-7 | TRBV28 | NA | CASSLWGQGVSGREYF | TGTGCCAGCAGTTTATGGGGACAGGGGGTTTCGGGCAGAGAGTACTTC
NA | TRBJ1-5 | TRBV2 | NA | CASSDRQGGQPQHF | TGTGCCAGCAGTGACCGGCAGGGAGGGCAGCCCCAGCATTTT
NA | TRBJ1-2 | TRBV9 | once | CASSVVGGLDAYGYTF | TGTGCCAGCAGCGTAGTTGGAGGGCTAGATGCCTATGGCTACACCTTC
NA | TRBJ1-4 | TRBV5-1 | NA | CASSVGSQGREKLFF | TGCGCCAGCAGCGTTGGGTCCCAGGGGAGAGAAAAACTGTTTTTT
NA | TRBJ2-7 | TRBV27 | NA | CASSYMAWGQFSDSYEQYF | TGTGCCAGCAGTTATATGGCCTGGGGTCAGTTCTCCGACTCCTACGAGCAGTACTTC
NA | TRBJ2-1 | TRBV6-2/TRBV6-3 | NA | CASSYGRRNEQFF | TGTGCCAGCAGTTACGGCAGACGAAATGAGCAGTTCTTC
NA | TRBJ1-3 | TRBV7-2 | NA | CASSLKSSGNTIYF | TGTGCCAGCAGCTTAAAGAGCTCTGGAAACACCATATATTTT
TRBD1 | TRBJ1-4 | TRBV5-1 | NA | CASSQQGAPTNEKLFF | TGCGCCAGCAGTCAACAGGGGGCCCCAACTAATGAAAAACTGTTTTTT
NA | TRBJ1-5 | TRBV19 | NA | CASSIIKGVNQPQHF | TGTGCCAGTAGTATAATCAAAGGAGTTAACCAGCCCCAGCATTTT
NA | TRBJ2-2 | TRBV27 | NA | CASSRNRETGELFF | TGTGCCAGCAGCAGGAACAGGGAAACCGGGGAGCTGTTTTTT
TRBD1 | TRBJ1-1 | TRBV5-4 | NA | CASSSGQAGNTEAFF | TGTGCCAGCAGCTCCGGACAGGCAGGGAACACTGAAGCTTTCTTT
TRBD1 | TRBJ2-3 | TRBV5-1 | NA | CASSNRDRGSDTQYF | TGCGCCAGCAGCAACCGGGACAGGGGTTCAGATACGCAGTATTTT
TRBD1 | TRBJ1-5 | TRBV9 | NA | CASSRGQGDNQPQHF | TGTGCCAGCAGCCGCGGGCAGGGGGATAATCAGCCCCAGCATTTT
NA | TRBJ1-3 | TRBV19 | NA | CASRESSGNTIYF | TGTGCCAGTAGGGAATCCTCTGGAAACACCATATATTTT
TRBD1 | TRBJ1-4 | TRBV19 | NA | CASSNSRQGNEKLFF | TGTGCCAGTAGTAACTCTCGACAGGGGAATGAAAAACTGTTTTTT
TRBD2 | TRBJ2-1 | TRBV10-1 | once | CASTQSGGRSNEQFF | TGCGCCAGCACTCAAAGCGGGGGCCGTTCCAATGAGCAGTTCTTC
NA | TRBJ2-7 | TRBV19 | NA | CASSIPGGPGEQYF | TGTGCCAGTAGTATTCCCGGGGGGCCGGGAGAGCAGTACTTC
NA | TRBJ1-2 | TRBV28 | NA | CASGTYGYTF | TGTGCCAGCGGGACCTATGGCTACACCTTC
NA | TRBJ2-2 | TRBV9 | few | CASSVGRDTGELFF | TGTGCCAGCAGCGTAGGGAGGGACACCGGGGAGCTGTTTTTT
TRBD2 | TRBJ2-3 | TRBV9 | NA | CASSVGTSGVGQYF | TGTGCCAGCAGCGTAGGGACTAGCGGGGTGGGGCAGTATTTT
NA | TRBJ2-1 | TRBV6-2/TRBV6-3 | NA | CASSSGGSYYNEQFF | TGTGCCAGCAGTTCTGGGGGCAGTTACTACAATGAGCAGTTCTTC
NA | TRBJ2-5 | TRBV5-1 | NA | CASSDRQQETQYF | TGCGCCAGCAGCGACAGACAGCAAGAGACCCAGTACTTC
NA | TRBJ1-1 | TRBV13 | NA | CASSLDKNTEAFF | TGTGCCAGCAGCTTAGACAAGAACACTGAAGCTTTCTTT
NA | TRBJ1-1 | TRBV28 | NA | CASILWGTEAFF | TGTGCCAGCATTCTATGGGGGACTGAAGCTTTCTTT
TRBD1 | TRBJ1-5 | TRBV6-2/TRBV6-3 | NA | CASSPGTGGNQPQHF | TGTGCCAGCAGTCCCGGGACAGGGGGCAATCAGCCCCAGCATTTT
NA | TRBJ2-1 | TRBV18 | NA | CASSSLGNEQFF | TGTGCCAGCTCATCTCTGGGGAATGAGCAGTTCTTC
NA | TRBJ2-5 | TRBV29-1 | NA | CSVARHEGYEETQYF | TGCAGCGTTGCCCGACACGAGGGTTATGAGGAGACCCAGTACTTC
NA | TRBJ1-3 | TRBV11-2 | NA | CASSLLQTAGNTIYF | TGTGCCAGCAGCTTGCTGCAGACGGCCGGAAACACCATATATTTT
TRBD2 | TRBJ2-3 | TRBV10-3 | NA | CAITSGGPTDTQYF | TGTGCCATCACTAGCGGTGGACCCACAGATACGCAGTATTTT
NA | TRBJ1-4 | TRBV29-1 | NA | CSVTVREKLFF | TGCAGCGTCACGGTGCGTGAAAAACTGTTTTTT
NA | TRBJ1-2 | TRBV6-5 | NA | CASRAGQLYGYTF | TGTGCCAGCAGGGCTGGACAGCTCTATGGCTACACCTTC
NA | TRBJ1-1 | TRBV7-2 | NA | CASSLYQGITEAFF | TGTGCCAGCAGCTTATATCAGGGGATCACTGAAGCTTTCTTT
NA | TRBJ2-3 | TRBV2 | NA | CASSEGWGRDTQYF | TGTGCCAGCAGTGAAGGGTGGGGCAGGGATACGCAGTATTTT
NA | TRBJ1-4 | TRBV20-1 | NA | CSARDLEKLFF | TGCAGTGCTAGAGACCTAGAAAAACTGTTTTTT
NA | TRBJ1-2 | TRBV7-2 | NA | CASSLDGGNYGYTF | TGTGCCAGCAGCTTAGACGGCGGAAACTATGGCTACACCTTC
TRBD1 | TRBJ2-7 | TRBV6-5 | NA | CASSRDRVQSYEQYF | TGTGCCAGCAGTCGTGACAGGGTGCAGAGCTACGAGCAGTACTTC
TRBD1 | TRBJ1-3 | TRBV28 | NA | CASRTGTGAYGNTIYF | TGTGCCAGCAGAACCGGGACAGGGGCTTATGGAAACACCATATATTTT
NA | TRBJ1-2 | TRBV12-1 | once | CASSSGQGAYGYTF | TGTGCCAGCAGCTCCGGACAGGGGGCATATGGCTACACCTTC
NA | TRBJ2-3 | TRBV1 | once | CTSSQDRTSGVGGTDTQYF | TGCACCAGCAGCCAAGACCGGACTAGCGGGGTCGGAGGCACAGATACGCAGTATTTT
TRBD1 | TRBJ1-4 | TRBV2 | NA | CASTPTGGKGEKLFF | TGTGCCAGCACTCCGACAGGGGGTAAAGGAGAAAAACTGTTTTTT
TRBD1 | TRBJ1-1 | TRBV5-1 | NA | CASTEMTGVNTEAFF | TGCGCCAGCACCGAAATGACAGGGGTTAACACTGAAGCTTTCTTT
TRBD1 | TRBJ1-2 | TRBV19 | NA | CASSDRDRYGYTF | TGTGCCAGTAGTGACAGGGACCGCTATGGCTACACCTTC
NA | TRBJ2-3 | TRBV29-1 | NA | CSVEWGASTDTQYF | TGCAGCGTTGAGTGGGGGGCTAGCACAGATACGCAGTATTTT
TRBD2 | TRBJ2-2 | TRBV24-1 | NA | CATSDLTYAGEPGELFF | TGTGCCACCAGTGACTTGACTTATGCGGGGGAACCCGGGGAGCTGTTTTTT
NA | TRBJ1-1 | TRBV2 | few | CASGAGTEAFF | TGTGCCAGCGGGGCGGGGACTGAAGCTTTCTTT
NA | TRBJ1-2 | TRBV3-1/TRBV3-2 | NA | CASSQEGARDGYTF | TGTGCCAGCAGCCAAGAGGGGGCTAGAGATGGCTACACCTTC
NA | TRBJ1-2 | TRBV3-1/TRBV3-2 | NA | CASSQGAMGGYTF | TGTGCCAGCAGCCAAGGGGCCATGGGAGGCTACACCTTC
NA | TRBJ2-7 | TRBV28 | NA | CASSSPGRDYEQYF | TGTGCCAGCAGTTCCCCCGGGAGAGACTACGAGCAGTACTTC
NA | TRBJ2-2 | TRBV19 | NA | CASSPTLTTGELFF | TGTGCCAGTAGTCCGACACTGACCACCGGGGAGCTGTTTTTT
TRBD2 | TRBJ2-5 | TRBV11-2 | NA | CASSLPLAGGGETQYF | TGTGCCAGCAGCTTACCACTAGCGGGGGGCGGAGAGACCCAGTACTTC
NA | TRBJ2-1 | TRBV7-9 | NA | CASSLGPREVSYNEQFF | TGTGCCAGCAGCTTAGGCCCCAGGGAGGTCTCCTACAATGAGCAGTTCTTC